Here is one T cell receptor (beta chain) with its context. The antigen remains undetermined. V was trimmed by 0 bases and J by 0 bases, leaving 6 bases between them. The CDR3 totals 14 residues. Germline V gene lookup returns CDR1 GTSNPN and CDR2 SVGIG (reference sequence). The data were taken from a study of cytomegalovirus exposure and HLA in healthy donors. Study results and caveats: A list of approximately 160 TCR beta chains associated with cytomegalovirus was given. Diagnosis of cytomegalovirus status made by the classifier reportedly showed high specificity and sensitivity.

The donors formed part of the approximately 120-subject validation cohort, distinct from the roughly 730-subject first cohort. The protocol was immunoSEQ multiplex PCR, while the TCRdb copy is restricted to in-frame clones and leaves out a portion. The repertoire holds 100,000 to 150,000 clones, 95% to 97% seen once, with about 1.7% in the top ten. The sample consisted of PBMCs. The chain recombines TRBV30 with TRBJ1-5; D not certain. The TCR originated in a man aged 18 to 29 in good health and CMV-seronegative. The CDR3 region is CAWSVDSSNQPQHF. The CDR3 DNA follows: TGTGCCTGGAGTGTTGATAGTAGCAATCAGCCCCAGCATTTT. Based on the CDR3 plus reference TRBV30 and TRBJ1-5, the full variable domain is SQTIHQWPATLVQPVGSPLSLECTVEGTSNPNLYWYRQAAGRGLQLLFYSVGIGQISSEVPQNLSASRPQDRQFILSSKKLLLSDSGFYLCAWSVDSSNQPQHFGDGTRLSIL.